What follows is one T cell receptor beta chain and its context. The antigen remains unidentified. These data come from a study of T cells after yellow fever vaccination. On the study more broadly: Any fraction with a low cell number was prepared using SMART-Seq v4 Ultra Low Input.

Findings and limits, study-wide: Clones that expanded after primary vaccination mostly reappeared after the booster (less than 98% CD4, about 91% CD8).

TCRdb re-called the 5' RACE reads with MiXCR, one entry per CDR3 protein. The profile shows 65,000 to 70,000 distinct CDR3 sequences, about 6% of them singletons. Germline V gene sequence: CDR1 GTSNPN, CDR2 SVGIG (reference sequence). The CDR3 covers 15 residues. V was clipped by 3 bases and J by 0 bases, with 14 bases between them. This receptor was taken from a man in his late teens or twenties who received the YFV17D yellow fever vaccine. The rearrangement links TRBV30 to TRBJ1-2; D perhaps matches TRBD1 (6 bases). Source: CD4+ T cells sorted from PBMCs, taken roughly 15 days after the first yellow fever vaccination. CDR3 in amino acids: CAWSDLRTANYGYTF. The CDR3 DNA is TGTGCCTGGAGCGACCTCCGGACAGCTAACTATGGCTACACCTTC.